This T cell receptor beta chain was identified in a study of lymphopenia after photon versus proton radiotherapy. About this clone: Its matching antigen is unknown.

Produced via immunoSEQ multiplex PCR; TCRdb's table is partial and in-frame only. In the table there are over 25,000 clones, 87% of which are singletons. V shed 4 bases and J shed 3 bases, with 14 bases lying between them. The CDR3 consists of 15 residues. The germline gives CDR1 SNHLY, CDR2 FYNNEI. Study findings and constraints: Larger post-nadir TCR diversity loss correlated inversely with survival in deceased patients. Photon-treated patients lost naive T cells and TCR diversity; proton-treated stayed stable. Oligoclonal CD8+ Temra expansion after nadir drove photon patients' diversity drop. Better survival with proton therapy was suggested as possible, not demonstrated.

The TCR originated in a woman in her sixties with cholangiocarcinoma. Some clones in this sample may be carry-over from other donors' samples. The chain carries TRBV2 and TRBJ2-3; D is unresolved. Here the sequenced sample was peripheral blood, taken from a patient treated with proton-based radiotherapy. DNA of the CDR3: TGTGCCAGCAGTGTTGTAGTTGGGAAAACAGATACGCAGTATTTT. Translation gives CASSVVVGKTDTQYF.